These T cell receptor beta chains were read from a single sample in a study of cytomegalovirus exposure and HLA in healthy donors. TCRdb's copy holds only in-frame clones and misses some; the assay was immunoSEQ multiplex PCR. Of 110,000 to 150,000 clones listed, 73% are singletons. Sequencing used PBMCs. The receptor source for this set is a middle-aged woman in good health and CMV-seronegative. The CDR3 runs from the conserved cysteine through the conserved F or W. Each record gives: D gene, V gene, clone size, J gene, CDR3 protein, CDR3 DNA. The D gene is left open where the match is weak. Size values are once, few and many counts, or a class for expanded clones, and some rows have none.

D: NA; V: TRBV27; size: NA; J: TRBJ1-6; CDR3: CASSLGRRPGNSPLHF; DNA: TGTGCCAGCAGTTTAGGGAGGCGTCCGGGTAATTCACCCCTCCACTTT
D: NA; V: TRBV5-1; size: NA; J: TRBJ2-2; CDR3: CASSGGSGELFF; DNA: TGCGCCAGCAGCGGCGGTTCCGGGGAGCTGTTTTTT
D: NA; V: TRBV2; size: NA; J: TRBJ1-2; CDR3: CASSNGPNYGYTF; DNA: TGTGCCAGCAGCAACGGTCCGAACTATGGCTACACCTTC
D: NA; V: TRBV10-2; size: NA; J: TRBJ1-2; CDR3: CASSENSYGYTF; DNA: TGCGCCAGCAGTGAGAATAGCTATGGCTACACCTTC
D: NA; V: TRBV5-1; size: once; J: TRBJ2-3; CDR3: CASRVRGDTTDTQYF; DNA: TGCGCCAGCAGAGTTCGGGGGGACACTACAGATACGCAGTATTTT
D: TRBD1; V: TRBV29-1; size: NA; J: TRBJ1-5; CDR3: CSVADRGNQPQHF; DNA: TGCAGCGTTGCCGACAGGGGAAATCAGCCCCAGCATTTT
D: NA; V: TRBV10-1; size: NA; J: TRBJ1-2; CDR3: CATPLKITFNYGYTF; DNA: TGCGCCACCCCCTTGAAGATTACTTTTAACTATGGCTACACCTTC
D: TRBD2; V: TRBV7-2; size: NA; J: TRBJ2-4; CDR3: CASSLVGASGGRGNIQYF; DNA: TGTGCCAGCAGCTTAGTCGGCGCTAGCGGGGGCCGGGGAAACATTCAGTACTTC
D: TRBD2; V: TRBV2; size: NA; J: TRBJ2-2; CDR3: CASSPLTSGGNTGELFF; DNA: TGTGCCAGCAGTCCGCTGACTAGCGGGGGGAACACCGGGGAGCTGTTTTTT
D: TRBD1; V: TRBV5-6; size: few; J: TRBJ2-2; CDR3: CASSGGQGFSTGELFF; DNA: TGTGCCAGCAGCGGGGGACAGGGGTTTAGCACCGGGGAGCTGTTTTTT
D: NA; V: TRBV4-2; size: NA; J: TRBJ2-7; CDR3: CASSTESPSYEQYF; DNA: TGTGCCAGCAGCACAGAGAGCCCATCCTACGAGCAGTACTTC
D: TRBD1; V: TRBV6-1; size: few; J: TRBJ1-1; CDR3: CASTRDRGGTEAFF; DNA: TGTGCCAGCACCAGGGACAGGGGCGGCACTGAAGCTTTCTTT
D: NA; V: TRBV19; size: NA; J: TRBJ1-5; CDR3: CASSYTGSGGNSNQPQHF; DNA: TGTGCCAGTAGTTACACAGGCTCCGGGGGGAATAGCAATCAGCCCCAGCATTTT
D: NA; V: TRBV4-3; size: NA; J: TRBJ2-3; CDR3: CASSQDSGDTQYF; DNA: TGCGCCAGCAGCCAAGATTCCGGGGATACGCAGTATTTT
D: TRBD2; V: TRBV7-7; size: NA; J: TRBJ2-5; CDR3: CASSPNPSGGAGTQYF; DNA: TGTGCTAGCAGCCCGAATCCTAGCGGGGGGGCCGGGACCCAGTACTTC
D: NA; V: TRBV28; size: NA; J: TRBJ2-1; CDR3: CASSLPHYNEQFF; DNA: TGTGCCAGCAGTTTACCCCATTACAATGAGCAGTTCTTC
D: TRBD1; V: TRBV6-5; size: few; J: TRBJ1-2; CDR3: CASKTGSYGYTF; DNA: TGTGCCAGCAAGACAGGGAGCTATGGCTACACCTTC
D: TRBD1; V: TRBV29-1; size: few; J: TRBJ1-1; CDR3: CSAGQGRNTEAFF; DNA: TGCAGCGCCGGACAGGGGCGGAACACTGAAGCTTTCTTT
D: TRBD1; V: TRBV11-2; size: NA; J: TRBJ2-2; CDR3: CASSPRQGLTNTGELFF; DNA: TGTGCCAGCAGCCCCCGACAGGGGCTAACGAACACCGGGGAGCTGTTTTTT
D: NA; V: TRBV5-5; size: few; J: TRBJ1-1; CDR3: CASTHMGQGGYTEAFF; DNA: TGTGCCAGCACCCACATGGGCCAGGGTGGGTACACTGAAGCTTTCTTT
D: NA; V: TRBV5-6; size: NA; J: TRBJ2-5; CDR3: CASRTTGPRGETQYF; DNA: TGTGCCAGCAGAACGACCGGGCCACGGGGGGAGACCCAGTACTTC
D: NA; V: TRBV9; size: NA; J: TRBJ1-4; CDR3: CASSVDRDGTNEKLFF; DNA: TGTGCCAGCAGCGTAGACAGGGATGGAACTAATGAAAAACTGTTTTTT
D: NA; V: TRBV6-5; size: NA; J: TRBJ2-5; CDR3: CASSYSLGAQETQYF; DNA: TGTGCCAGCAGTTACTCGCTAGGGGCCCAAGAGACCCAGTACTTC
D: NA; V: TRBV5-6; size: NA; J: TRBJ2-1; CDR3: CASSLKSRPYNEQFF; DNA: TGTGCCAGCAGCTTAAAGAGCAGGCCTTACAATGAGCAGTTCTTC
D: TRBD1; V: TRBV28; size: NA; J: TRBJ1-4; CDR3: CAINRGDPGQGITEKLFF; DNA: TGTGCCATCAATAGAGGCGACCCGGGACAGGGTATAACGGAAAAACTGTTTTTT
D: TRBD2; V: TRBV2; size: NA; J: TRBJ2-3; CDR3: CASVAGFSTDTQYF; DNA: TGTGCCAGCGTAGCGGGGTTTAGCACAGATACGCAGTATTTT
D: TRBD1; V: TRBV4-3; size: few; J: TRBJ1-5; CDR3: CASSQGRGREPQHF; DNA: TGCGCCAGCAGCCAAGGCAGGGGGCGGGAGCCCCAGCATTTT
D: NA; V: TRBV6-5; size: NA; J: TRBJ2-1; CDR3: CASSHRAGGNEQFF; DNA: TGTGCCAGCAGCCACAGGGCAGGAGGCAATGAGCAGTTCTTC
D: TRBD1; V: TRBV5-1; size: NA; J: TRBJ1-3; CDR3: CASSVQGAGNTIYF; DNA: TGCGCCAGCAGCGTACAGGGGGCTGGAAACACCATATATTTT
D: NA; V: TRBV5-1; size: many; J: TRBJ1-4; CDR3: CASSLETGPNEKLFF; DNA: TGCGCCAGCAGCTTGGAGACAGGCCCTAATGAAAAACTGTTTTTT
D: NA; V: TRBV27; size: NA; J: TRBJ2-1; CDR3: CASSLSEYNEQFF; DNA: TGTGCCAGCAGTTTATCAGAGTACAATGAGCAGTTCTTC
D: TRBD1; V: TRBV10-2; size: few; J: TRBJ1-1; CDR3: CASRGTAAFSTEAFF; DNA: TGCGCCAGCAGAGGGACAGCCGCCTTCAGCACTGAAGCTTTCTTT
D: TRBD1; V: TRBV18; size: NA; J: TRBJ1-1; CDR3: CASSPQGQGFIVNTEAFF; DNA: TGTGCCAGCTCACCACAGGGACAGGGGTTTATAGTGAACACTGAAGCTTTCTTT
D: NA; V: TRBV5-4; size: NA; J: TRBJ2-5; CDR3: CASSPEGGLQETQYF; DNA: TGTGCCAGCAGCCCCGAGGGGGGGCTCCAAGAGACCCAGTACTTC
D: TRBD1; V: TRBV19; size: once; J: TRBJ1-4; CDR3: CASSRHQGAEKLFF; DNA: TGTGCCAGTAGTCGCCACCAGGGGGCTGAAAAACTGTTTTTT
D: TRBD2; V: TRBV13; size: NA; J: TRBJ2-2; CDR3: CASSFEAGANTGELFF; DNA: TGTGCCAGCAGCTTTGAAGCGGGGGCGAACACCGGGGAGCTGTTTTTT
D: NA; V: TRBV7-2; size: NA; J: TRBJ1-1; CDR3: CASSSSQGALYTEAFF; DNA: TGTGCCAGCAGCTCCTCACAGGGTGCGCTGTACACTGAAGCTTTCTTT
D: NA; V: TRBV9; size: NA; J: TRBJ2-2; CDR3: CASSEQAGAKYTGELFF; DNA: TGTGCCAGCAGCGAACAGGCGGGGGCGAAGTACACCGGGGAGCTGTTTTTT
D: NA; V: TRBV2; size: NA; J: TRBJ1-2; CDR3: CASSSGTRGYTF; DNA: TGTGCCAGCAGTTCCGGGACACGGGGCTACACCTTC
D: NA; V: TRBV19; size: NA; J: TRBJ1-5; CDR3: CASSIGGGHQPQHF; DNA: TGTGCCAGTAGTATAGGAGGCGGTCATCAGCCCCAGCATTTT
D: NA; V: TRBV4-1; size: NA; J: TRBJ1-1; CDR3: CASSRYFPGQENTEAFF; DNA: TGCGCCAGCAGTCGATATTTTCCGGGACAAGAAAACACTGAAGCTTTCTTT
D: TRBD2; V: TRBV5-1; size: NA; J: TRBJ2-3; CDR3: CASSLNPSPTSGGALTQYF; DNA: TGCGCCAGCAGCCTCAATCCTTCGCCCACTAGCGGGGGGGCATTGACGCAGTATTTT
D: NA; V: TRBV4-3; size: NA; J: TRBJ1-6; CDR3: CASSQERGPYNSPLHF; DNA: TGCGCCAGCAGCCAAGAAAGGGGCCCCTATAATTCACCCCTCCACTTT
D: NA; V: TRBV28; size: NA; J: TRBJ2-7; CDR3: CASSLGQREQYF; DNA: TGTGCCAGCAGTTTGGGGCAGAGAGAGCAGTACTTC
D: TRBD1; V: TRBV4-3; size: few; J: TRBJ1-6; CDR3: CASSQTTLGTGRSPLHF; DNA: TGCGCCAGCAGCCAGACCACGTTGGGGACAGGGCGATCACCCCTCCACTTT
D: TRBD1; V: TRBV9; size: NA; J: TRBJ1-6; CDR3: CASSTSGGVDSPLHF; DNA: TGTGCCAGCAGCACATCAGGGGGAGTGGATTCACCCCTCCACTTT
D: TRBD1; V: TRBV6-1; size: few; J: TRBJ2-7; CDR3: CASSEWAGGGLEQYF; DNA: TGTGCCAGCAGTGAATGGGCAGGGGGCGGACTCGAGCAGTACTTC
D: TRBD1; V: TRBV11-2; size: few; J: TRBJ2-1; CDR3: CASSLVKAGTGAVGWQFF; DNA: TGTGCCAGCAGCTTAGTAAAGGCCGGGACAGGGGCGGTGGGGTGGCAGTTCTTC
D: TRBD2; V: TRBV5-1; size: NA; J: TRBJ2-1; CDR3: CASSRVSGGSYNEQFF; DNA: TGCGCCAGCAGCAGAGTTAGCGGGGGCTCCTACAATGAGCAGTTCTTC
D: TRBD1; V: TRBV2; size: NA; J: TRBJ2-7; CDR3: CASSQGQGTSSYEQYF; DNA: TGTGCCAGCAGTCAAGGACAGGGGACCAGCTCCTACGAGCAGTACTTC